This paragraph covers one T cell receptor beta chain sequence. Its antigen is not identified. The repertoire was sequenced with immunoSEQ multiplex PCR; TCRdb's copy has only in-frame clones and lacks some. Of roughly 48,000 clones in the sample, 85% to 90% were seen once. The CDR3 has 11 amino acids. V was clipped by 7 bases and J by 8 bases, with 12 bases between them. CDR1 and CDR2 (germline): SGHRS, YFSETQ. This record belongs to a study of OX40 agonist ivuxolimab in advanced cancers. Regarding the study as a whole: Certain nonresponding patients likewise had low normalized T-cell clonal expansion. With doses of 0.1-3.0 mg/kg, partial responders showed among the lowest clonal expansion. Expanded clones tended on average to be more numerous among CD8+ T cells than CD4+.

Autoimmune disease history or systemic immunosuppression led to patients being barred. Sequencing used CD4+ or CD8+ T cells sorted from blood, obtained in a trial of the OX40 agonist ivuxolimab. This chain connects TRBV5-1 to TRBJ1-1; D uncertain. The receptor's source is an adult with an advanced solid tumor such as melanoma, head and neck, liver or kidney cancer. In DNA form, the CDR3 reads TGCGCCAGCCGCGATGGGCTGGAAGCTTTCTTT. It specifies CASRDGLEAFF. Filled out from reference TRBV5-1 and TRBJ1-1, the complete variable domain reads KAGVTQTPRYLIKTRGQQVTLSCSPISGHRSVSWYQQTPGQGLQFLFEYFSETQRNKGNFPGRFSGRQFSNSRSEMNVSTLELGDSALYLCASRDGLEAFFGQGTRLTVV.